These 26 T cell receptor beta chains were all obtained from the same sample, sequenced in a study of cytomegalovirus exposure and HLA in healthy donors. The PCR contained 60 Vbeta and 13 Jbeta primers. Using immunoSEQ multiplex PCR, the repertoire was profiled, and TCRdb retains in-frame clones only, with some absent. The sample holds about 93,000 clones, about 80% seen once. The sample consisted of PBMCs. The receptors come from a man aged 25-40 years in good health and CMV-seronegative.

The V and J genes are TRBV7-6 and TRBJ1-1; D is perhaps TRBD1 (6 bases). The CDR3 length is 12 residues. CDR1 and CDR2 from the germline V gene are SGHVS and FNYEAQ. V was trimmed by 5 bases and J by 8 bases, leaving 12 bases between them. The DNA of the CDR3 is TGTGCCAGCAGCCCGGGGACATCGGAAGCTTTCTTT. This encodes CASSPGTSEAFF.

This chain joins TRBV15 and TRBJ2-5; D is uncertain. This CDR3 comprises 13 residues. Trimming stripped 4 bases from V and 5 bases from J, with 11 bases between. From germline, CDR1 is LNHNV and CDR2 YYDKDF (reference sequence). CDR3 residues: CATSNREVETQYF. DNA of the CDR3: TGTGCCACCAGCAACCGAGAAGTTGAGACCCAGTACTTC.

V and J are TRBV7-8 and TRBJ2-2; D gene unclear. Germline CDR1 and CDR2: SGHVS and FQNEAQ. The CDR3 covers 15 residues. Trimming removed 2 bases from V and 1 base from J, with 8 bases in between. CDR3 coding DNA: TGTGCCAGCAGCTTATCTTTCGGGAACACCGGGGAGCTGTTTTTT. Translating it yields CASSLSFGNTGELFF.

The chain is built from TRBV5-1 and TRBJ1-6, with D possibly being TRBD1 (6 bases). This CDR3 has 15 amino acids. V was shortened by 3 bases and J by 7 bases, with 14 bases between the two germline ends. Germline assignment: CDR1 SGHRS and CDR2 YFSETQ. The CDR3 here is CASSSQGMMNSPLHF. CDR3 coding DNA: TGCGCCAGCAGCTCTCAGGGGATGATGAATTCACCCCTCCACTTT.

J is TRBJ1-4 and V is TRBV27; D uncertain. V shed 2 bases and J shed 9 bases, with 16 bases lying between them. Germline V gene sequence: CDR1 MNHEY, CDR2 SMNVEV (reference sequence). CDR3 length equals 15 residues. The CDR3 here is CASSLGVTSPKKLFF. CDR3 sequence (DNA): TGTGCCAGCAGTTTAGGGGTCACTAGCCCTAAAAAACTGTTTTTT.

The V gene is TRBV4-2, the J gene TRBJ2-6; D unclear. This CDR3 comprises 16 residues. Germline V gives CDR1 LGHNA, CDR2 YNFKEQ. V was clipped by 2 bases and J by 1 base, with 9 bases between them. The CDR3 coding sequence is TGTGCCAGCAGCCAAAGAGTTAGTTCTGGGGCCAACGTCCTGACTTTC. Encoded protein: CASSQRVSSGANVLTF.

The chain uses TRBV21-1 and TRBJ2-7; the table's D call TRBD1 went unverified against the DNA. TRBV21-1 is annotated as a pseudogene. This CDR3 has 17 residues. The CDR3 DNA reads TGTGCCAGCAGCAAAGAGCTTTTTGGAGACAGGACCTACGAGCAGTACTTC. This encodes CASSKELFGDRTYEQYF.

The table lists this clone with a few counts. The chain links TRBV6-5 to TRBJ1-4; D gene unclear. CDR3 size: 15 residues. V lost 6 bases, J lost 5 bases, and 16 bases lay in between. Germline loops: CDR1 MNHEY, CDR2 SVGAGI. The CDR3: CASRPDGIQNEKLFF. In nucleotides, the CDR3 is TGTGCCAGCAGACCCGACGGAATACAGAATGAAAAACTGTTTTTT.

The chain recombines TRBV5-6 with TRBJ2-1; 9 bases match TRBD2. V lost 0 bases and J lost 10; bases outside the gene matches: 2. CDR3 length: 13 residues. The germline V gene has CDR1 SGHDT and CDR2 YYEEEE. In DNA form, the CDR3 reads TGTGCCAGCAGCTTGGCTAGCGGGGTAGAGCAGTTCTTC. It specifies CASSLASGVEQFF.

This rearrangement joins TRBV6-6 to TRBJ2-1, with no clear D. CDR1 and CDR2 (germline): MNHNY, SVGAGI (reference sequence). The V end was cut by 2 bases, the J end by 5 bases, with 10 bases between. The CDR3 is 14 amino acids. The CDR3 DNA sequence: TGTGCCAGCAGTTACCCCCAAGAGGACAATGAGCAGTTCTTC. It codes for CASSYPQEDNEQFF.

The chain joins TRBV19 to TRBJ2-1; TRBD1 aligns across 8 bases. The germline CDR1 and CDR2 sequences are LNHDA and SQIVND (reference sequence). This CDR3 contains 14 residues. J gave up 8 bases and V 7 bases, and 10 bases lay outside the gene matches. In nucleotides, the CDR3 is TGTGCCAGTACCTCGGGACAGGCAGCCCATGAGCAGTTCTTC. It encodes CASTSGQAAHEQFF.

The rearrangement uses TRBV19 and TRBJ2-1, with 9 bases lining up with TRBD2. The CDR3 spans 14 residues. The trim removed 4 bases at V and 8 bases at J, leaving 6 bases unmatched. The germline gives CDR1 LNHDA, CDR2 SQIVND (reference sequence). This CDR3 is CASSNRGRADEQFF. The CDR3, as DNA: TGTGCCAGTAGTAATCGCGGGAGGGCCGATGAGCAGTTCTTC.

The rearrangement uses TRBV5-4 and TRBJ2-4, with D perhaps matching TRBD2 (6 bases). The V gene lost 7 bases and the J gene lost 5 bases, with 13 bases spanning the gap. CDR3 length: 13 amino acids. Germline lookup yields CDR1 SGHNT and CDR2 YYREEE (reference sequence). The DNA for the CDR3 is TGTGCCAGCGGGACTGGGTCCGAAAACATTCAGTACTTC. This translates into CASGTGSENIQYF.

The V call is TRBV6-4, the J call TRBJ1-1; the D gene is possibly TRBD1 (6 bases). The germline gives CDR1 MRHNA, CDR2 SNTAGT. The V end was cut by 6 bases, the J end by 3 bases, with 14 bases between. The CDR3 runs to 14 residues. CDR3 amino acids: CASRRGGADTEAFF. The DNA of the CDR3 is TGTGCCAGCAGAAGGGGGGGGGCGGACACTGAAGCTTTCTTT.

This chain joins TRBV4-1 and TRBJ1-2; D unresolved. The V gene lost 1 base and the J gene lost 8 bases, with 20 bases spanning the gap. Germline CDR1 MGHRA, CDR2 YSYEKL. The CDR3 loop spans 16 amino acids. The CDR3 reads CASSQVVATPGGGYTF. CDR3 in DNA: TGCGCCAGCAGCCAAGTAGTCGCAACGCCGGGTGGAGGCTACACCTTC.

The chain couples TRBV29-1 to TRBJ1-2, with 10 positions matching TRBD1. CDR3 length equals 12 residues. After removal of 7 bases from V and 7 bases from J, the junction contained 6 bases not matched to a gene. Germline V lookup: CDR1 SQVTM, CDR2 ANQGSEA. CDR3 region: CSGGQGSGGYTF. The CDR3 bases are TGCAGCGGGGGACAGGGGTCGGGTGGCTACACCTTC.

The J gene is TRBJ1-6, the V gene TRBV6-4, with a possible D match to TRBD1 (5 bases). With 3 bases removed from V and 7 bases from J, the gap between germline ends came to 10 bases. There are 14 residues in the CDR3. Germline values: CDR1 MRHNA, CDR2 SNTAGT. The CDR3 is CASSEQEGNSPLHF. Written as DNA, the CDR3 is TGTGCCAGCAGTGAGCAGGAGGGGAATTCACCCCTCCACTTT.

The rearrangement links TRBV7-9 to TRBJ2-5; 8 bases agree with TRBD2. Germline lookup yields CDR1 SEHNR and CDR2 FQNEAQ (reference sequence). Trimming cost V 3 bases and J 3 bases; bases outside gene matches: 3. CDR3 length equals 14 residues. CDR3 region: CASSFELAEETQYF. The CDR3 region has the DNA TGTGCCAGCAGCTTCGAACTAGCGGAAGAGACCCAGTACTTC.

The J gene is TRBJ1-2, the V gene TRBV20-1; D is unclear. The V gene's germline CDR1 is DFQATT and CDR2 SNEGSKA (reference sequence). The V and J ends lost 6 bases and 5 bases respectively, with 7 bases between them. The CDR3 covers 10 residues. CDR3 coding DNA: TGCAGTGCCCCGAGTTATGGCTACACCTTC. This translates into CSAPSYGYTF.

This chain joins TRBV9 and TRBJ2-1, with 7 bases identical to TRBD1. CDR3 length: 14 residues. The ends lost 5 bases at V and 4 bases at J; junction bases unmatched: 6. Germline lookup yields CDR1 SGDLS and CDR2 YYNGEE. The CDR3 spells CASSVTGDYNEQFF. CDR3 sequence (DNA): TGTGCCAGCAGTGTTACAGGGGATTACAATGAGCAGTTCTTC.

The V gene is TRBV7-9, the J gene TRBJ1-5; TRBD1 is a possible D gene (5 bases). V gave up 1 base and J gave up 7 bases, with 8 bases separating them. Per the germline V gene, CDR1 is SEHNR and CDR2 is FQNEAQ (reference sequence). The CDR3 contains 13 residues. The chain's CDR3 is CASSLVGGQPQHF. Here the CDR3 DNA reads TGTGCCAGCAGCTTAGTGGGGGGGCAGCCCCAGCATTTT.

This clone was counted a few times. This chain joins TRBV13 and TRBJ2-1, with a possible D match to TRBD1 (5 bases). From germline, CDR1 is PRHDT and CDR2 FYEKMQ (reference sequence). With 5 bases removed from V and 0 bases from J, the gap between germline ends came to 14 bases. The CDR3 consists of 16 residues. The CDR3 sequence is CASSPSTGSSYNEQFF. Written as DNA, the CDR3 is TGTGCCAGCAGCCCCTCTACAGGTAGCTCCTACAATGAGCAGTTCTTC.

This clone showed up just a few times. The CDR3: CASSYSSGARIGGYTF. The CDR3 nucleotides are TGTGCCAGCAGTTACTCTTCAGGGGCCCGCATCGGTGGCTACACCTTC. The J gene is TRBJ1-2, the V gene TRBV6-5; possible D gene TRBD1, 6 bases. Germline CDR1 reads MNHEY; CDR2 reads SVGAGI. The germline V and J ends were trimmed by 0 bases and 7 bases, with 18 bases remaining between them. This CDR3 region has 16 residues.

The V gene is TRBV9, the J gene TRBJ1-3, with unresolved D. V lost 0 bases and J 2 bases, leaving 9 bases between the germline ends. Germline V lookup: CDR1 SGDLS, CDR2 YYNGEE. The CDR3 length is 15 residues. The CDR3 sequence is CASSVVGGAGNTIYF. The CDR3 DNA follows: TGTGCCAGCAGCGTAGTTGGCGGTGCTGGAAACACCATATATTTT.

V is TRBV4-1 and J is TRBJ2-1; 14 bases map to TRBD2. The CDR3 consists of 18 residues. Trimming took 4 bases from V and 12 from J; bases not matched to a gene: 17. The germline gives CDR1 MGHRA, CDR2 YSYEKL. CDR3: CASSLRTSGRLGLSGQFF. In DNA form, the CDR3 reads TGCGCCAGCAGCCTTAGGACTAGCGGGAGGTTGGGGTTAAGTGGGCAGTTCTTC.

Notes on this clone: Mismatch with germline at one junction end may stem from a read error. The CDR3 reads CVSSEGTSGRDTQYF. The CDR3 DNA follows: TGTGTCAGCAGCGAGGGGACTAGCGGGAGAGATACGCAGTATTTT. V and J are TRBV14 and TRBJ2-3, with 14 nucleotides matching TRBD2. Germline lookup yields CDR1 SGHDN and CDR2 FVKESK. The CDR3 runs 15 residues.